This T cell receptor beta chain comes out of a study of shared clonotypes between healthy human individuals. Study-wide results and caveats: Richness estimates generally favored naive over memory subsets.

On this clone itself: Its antigen is as yet unknown.

Trimming shortened V by 9 bases and J by 0 bases, and 12 bases separated the two germline ends. CDR1 and CDR2 (germline): SGHRS, YFSETQ. The CDR3 is 13 residues long. Sequencing was performed with immunoSEQ multiplex PCR; in TCRdb, only in-frame clones are kept and a portion is missing. Of some 2,100,000 clones in the sample, about 94% are singletons; the top ten hold 0.1% to 0.15%. Within Nashville, Tennessee resided all donors, each a Caucasian adult. Sequences were obtained from naive CD4+ T cells sorted from blood. The subset: CD45RA+ positively selected. This clonotype was obtained from a man younger than 35 in good health. V gene TRBV5-1 combines with J gene TRBJ1-1, with D possibly matching TRBD1 (6 bases). CDR3 region: CATTGGMNTEAFF. CDR3 in DNA: TGCGCCACTACGGGGGGCATGAACACTGAAGCTTTCTTT.